Detailed here is one T cell receptor beta chain. The sample comes from a study of blood T cell repertoires in COVID-19. Study processing details: Amplification of reference gene primers provided the estimated nucleated cell counts. Measured with immunoSEQ multiplex PCR; TCRdb has only the in-frame clones, and not every one. The D gene and trimming were derived from the DNA, and the V and J assignments and clone size from that table. The sample contains about 200,000 clones, 85% to 90% of which appear only once. The CDR3 has 14 residues. V lost 1 base and J lost 10; bases outside the gene matches: 5. The germline gives CDR1 SGHDT, CDR2 YYEEEE.

This receptor was obtained from a woman between 65 and 79 years old with acute or convalescent COVID-19. The sequenced sample consisted of peripheral blood. V gene TRBV5-6 combines with J gene TRBJ1-6; 7 bases line up with TRBD1. The CDR3: CASSLRGPGSPLHF. For the CDR3, the DNA is TGTGCCAGCAGCTTGAGGGGGCCGGGATCACCCCTCCACTTT.